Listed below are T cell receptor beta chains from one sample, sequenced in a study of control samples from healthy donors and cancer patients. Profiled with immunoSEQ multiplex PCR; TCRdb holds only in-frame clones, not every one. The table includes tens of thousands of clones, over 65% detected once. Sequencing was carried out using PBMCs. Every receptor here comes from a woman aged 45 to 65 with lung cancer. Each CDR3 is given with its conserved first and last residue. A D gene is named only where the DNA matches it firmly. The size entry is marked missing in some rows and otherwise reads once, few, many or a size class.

CDR3aa: CASSLGLENSPLHF
CDR3nt: TGTGCCAGCAGCTTGGGACTGGAAAATTCACCCCTCCACTTT
v_gene: TRBV7-3
d_gene: .
j_gene: TRBJ1-6
abundance: .

CDR3aa: CASSVGPRGGSEAFF
CDR3nt: TGTGCCAGCAGCGTAGGGCCCAGGGGGGGATCTGAAGCTTTCTTT
v_gene: TRBV9
d_gene: TRBD1
j_gene: TRBJ1-1
abundance: .

CDR3aa: CASSQGTGSTDTQYF
CDR3nt: TGTGCCAGCAGCCAAGGGACAGGGAGCACAGATACGCAGTATTTT
v_gene: TRBV4-2
d_gene: TRBD1
j_gene: TRBJ2-3
abundance: .

CDR3aa: CAWGGNRETQYF
CDR3nt: TGTGCCTGGGGAGGGAATCGGGAGACCCAGTACTTC
v_gene: TRBV30
d_gene: .
j_gene: TRBJ2-5
abundance: .

CDR3aa: CASSEQGQGTDTQYF
CDR3nt: TGTGCCAGCAGTGAACAAGGACAGGGCACAGATACGCAGTATTTT
v_gene: TRBV6-4
d_gene: TRBD1
j_gene: TRBJ2-3
abundance: .

CDR3aa: CATSDSKGQGRDYGYTF
CDR3nt: TGTGCCACCAGTGACTCAAAGGGACAGGGAAGGGACTATGGCTACACCTTC
v_gene: TRBV24-1
d_gene: TRBD1
j_gene: TRBJ1-2
abundance: .

CDR3aa: CASSQAGRGGTEAFF
CDR3nt: TGTGCCAGCTCACAAGCCGGCCGGGGGGGAACTGAAGCTTTCTTT
v_gene: TRBV18
d_gene: .
j_gene: TRBJ1-1
abundance: .

CDR3aa: CASRGTGWRYGYTF
CDR3nt: TGTGCCAGCAGGGGGACAGGCTGGAGGTATGGCTACACCTTC
v_gene: TRBV27
d_gene: TRBD1
j_gene: TRBJ1-2
abundance: .

CDR3aa: CASSDFGTGGTGELFF
CDR3nt: TGTGCCAGCAGTGATTTTGGGACAGGGGGCACCGGGGAGCTGTTTTTT
v_gene: TRBV2
d_gene: TRBD1
j_gene: TRBJ2-2
abundance: .

CDR3aa: CASSLAAEPYEQYF
CDR3nt: TGTGCCAGCAGCTTGGCAGCAGAGCCCTACGAGCAGTACTTC
v_gene: TRBV5-5
d_gene: .
j_gene: TRBJ2-7
abundance: .

CDR3aa: CASSPYRGSNEKLFF
CDR3nt: TGTGCCAGCAGCCCCTACAGGGGATCTAATGAAAAACTGTTTTTT
v_gene: TRBV7-2
d_gene: TRBD1
j_gene: TRBJ1-4
abundance: .

CDR3aa: CAIRGDRGNEKLFF
CDR3nt: TGTGCCATCAGGGGGGACAGGGGAAATGAAAAACTGTTTTTT
v_gene: TRBV10-3
d_gene: TRBD1
j_gene: TRBJ1-4
abundance: .

CDR3aa: CSASVPSTGIRDQPQHF
CDR3nt: TGCAGTGCTAGTGTTCCTTCAACAGGGATTCGGGATCAGCCCCAGCATTTT
v_gene: TRBV20-1
d_gene: .
j_gene: TRBJ1-5
abundance: .

CDR3aa: CASRRESPSTDTQYF
CDR3nt: TGTGCCAGCAGGCGAGAAAGCCCTAGCACAGATACGCAGTATTTT
v_gene: TRBV7-2
d_gene: .
j_gene: TRBJ2-3
abundance: once

CDR3aa: CASSLLSFNYGYTF
CDR3nt: TGTGCCAGCAGTTTATTGTCTTTTAACTATGGCTACACCTTC
v_gene: TRBV28
d_gene: .
j_gene: TRBJ1-2
abundance: .

CDR3aa: CASSSYKNTGELFF
CDR3nt: TGTGCCAGCAGTTCCTATAAGAACACCGGGGAGCTGTTTTTT
v_gene: TRBV27
d_gene: .
j_gene: TRBJ2-2
abundance: .

CDR3aa: CSVDKGGRGYNEQFF
CDR3nt: TGCAGCGTTGACAAGGGGGGGCGCGGGTACAATGAGCAGTTCTTC
v_gene: TRBV29-1
d_gene: .
j_gene: TRBJ2-1
abundance: .

CDR3aa: CASSITFRTANTEAFF
CDR3nt: TGTGCCAGTAGTATTACCTTCCGGACAGCCAACACTGAAGCTTTCTTT
v_gene: TRBV19
d_gene: .
j_gene: TRBJ1-1
abundance: .

CDR3aa: CASSPPGSGGTTDTQYF
CDR3nt: TGTGCCAGCTCACCCCCGGGTAGCGGGGGGACCACAGATACGCAGTATTTT
v_gene: TRBV18
d_gene: TRBD2
j_gene: TRBJ2-3
abundance: few

CDR3aa: CATSRGGARGNEQFF
CDR3nt: TGTGCCACCAGCAGAGGGGGGGCGCGGGGGAATGAGCAGTTCTTC
v_gene: TRBV15
d_gene: .
j_gene: TRBJ2-1
abundance: once

CDR3aa: CASSLQKHEKLFF
CDR3nt: TGTGCCAGTAGTTTACAGAAACATGAAAAACTGTTTTTT
v_gene: TRBV19
d_gene: .
j_gene: TRBJ1-4
abundance: .

CDR3aa: CASSLDYTEAFF
CDR3nt: TGTGCCAGCAGCTTAGATTACACTGAAGCTTTCTTT
v_gene: TRBV7-9
d_gene: .
j_gene: TRBJ1-1
abundance: .

CDR3aa: CASSPKAGYTEAFF
CDR3nt: TGTGCCAGCAGCCCAAAGGCAGGGTACACTGAAGCTTTCTTT
v_gene: TRBV5-6
d_gene: .
j_gene: TRBJ1-1
abundance: once

CDR3aa: CASSPTGDGYTF
CDR3nt: TGTGCCAGCAGTCCTACAGGGGATGGCTACACCTTC
v_gene: TRBV27
d_gene: TRBD1
j_gene: TRBJ1-2
abundance: .

CDR3aa: CASSRTGASTDTQYF
CDR3nt: TGCGCCAGCAGCCGGACAGGAGCTAGCACAGATACGCAGTATTTT
v_gene: TRBV10-1
d_gene: TRBD1
j_gene: TRBJ2-3
abundance: .

CDR3aa: CASSISGTGAYEQYF
CDR3nt: TGTGCCAGTAGTATTTCCGGGACAGGGGCCTACGAGCAGTACTTC
v_gene: TRBV19
d_gene: TRBD1
j_gene: TRBJ2-7
abundance: .

CDR3aa: CSAYRRDTATDTQYF
CDR3nt: TGCAGCGCCTATAGGCGGGACACGGCCACAGATACGCAGTATTTT
v_gene: TRBV29-1
d_gene: .
j_gene: TRBJ2-3
abundance: once

CDR3aa: CASSYPYNSPLHF
CDR3nt: TGTGCCAGCAGTTACCCCTATAATTCACCCCTCCACTTT
v_gene: TRBV6-6
d_gene: .
j_gene: TRBJ1-6
abundance: .

CDR3aa: CASSSLAGASYNEQFF
CDR3nt: TGCGCCAGCAGTTCTCTAGCGGGGGCCTCCTACAATGAGCAGTTCTTC
v_gene: TRBV10-1
d_gene: TRBD2
j_gene: TRBJ2-1
abundance: .

CDR3aa: CGSSSGGEKETQYF
CDR3nt: TGTGGGTCATCTAGCGGGGGGGAAAAAGAGACCCAGTACTTC
v_gene: TRBV2
d_gene: TRBD2
j_gene: TRBJ2-5
abundance: .

CDR3aa: CASSGVGGGYEQYF
CDR3nt: TGTGCCAGCAGCGGTGTAGGGGGCGGCTACGAGCAGTACTTC
v_gene: TRBV5-6
d_gene: TRBD1
j_gene: TRBJ2-7
abundance: few

CDR3aa: CASSPRGTGIYWGNTIYF
CDR3nt: TGTGCCAGCAGTCCAAGGGGGACAGGGATTTATTGGGGAAACACCATATATTTT
v_gene: TRBV28
d_gene: TRBD1
j_gene: TRBJ1-3
abundance: .

CDR3aa: CASSSRRGQDEKLFF
CDR3nt: TGTGCCAGTAGTAGCCGCAGGGGGCAAGATGAAAAACTGTTTTTT
v_gene: TRBV19
d_gene: TRBD1
j_gene: TRBJ1-4
abundance: few

CDR3aa: CASSLVTALNTEAFF
CDR3nt: TGCGCCAGCAGCTTGGTAACAGCTTTGAACACTGAAGCTTTCTTT
v_gene: TRBV5-1
d_gene: .
j_gene: TRBJ1-1
abundance: .

CDR3aa: CASSQPGLVNTEAFF
CDR3nt: TGTGCCAGCAGCCAACCGGGACTAGTGAACACTGAAGCTTTCTTT
v_gene: TRBV5-4
d_gene: .
j_gene: TRBJ1-1
abundance: .

CDR3aa: CASTHQGSLTEAFF
CDR3nt: TGTGCCAGCACCCATCAGGGTTCTTTAACTGAAGCTTTCTTT
v_gene: TRBV6-5
d_gene: .
j_gene: TRBJ1-1
abundance: few